This TCR beta chain was sequenced during a study of blood T cell repertoires in COVID-19 (dated by TCRdb to the early 2020s). In the study overall: Collaborator samples came from the United States, Italy and Spain and covered acute and convalescent phases of COVID-19. The samples were drawn from two sources: the first 160 participants of the ongoing ImmuneRACE study, and fewer than 1,500 subjects contributed by 6 global collaborators. Where available, HLA class I and class II types were obtained from metadata supplied by the sample provider rather than from assay-based typing. The material from the prospective study consisted of cDNA or gDNA derived from T cells, B-cell-depleted T cells, or PBMCs. Deeply sampled blood TCRbeta repertoires from subjects exposed to, actively infected with, or recovered from COVID-19 were included in the dataset. The repertoires were released in a freely available public database intended as a resource for research on the immune response to SARS-CoV-2. Sample metadata almost always included a de-identified subject ID, COVID-19 status, age in years and sex. The study at large found these results: The quantity of clinical and demographic metadata differed by source and by participant and was supplied without curation.

Concerning this clone: Its specific antigen is unknown. No base qualities exist here, and no much larger clone lies one base off it.

The immunoSEQ Assay, a bias-controlled multiplex PCR, was used to amplify TCRbeta CDR3 regions from genomic DNA. In the paper's pipeline: The number of nucleated cells in each sample was estimated from the amplification of reference gene primers within the assay. To quantify the absolute abundance of each unique TCRbeta CDR3 rearrangement, sequence reads were collapsed and filtered. Productive Simpson clonality was computed per sample as the square root of Simpson's diversity index over productive rearrangements. What TCRdb holds here is the immuneACCESS table cut down to in-frame rearrangements. Part of the clones is not present; checked against another copy, under half of the missing clones reflect an unresolved V gene, and the others are unexplained. The D gene and trimming were derived from the DNA, and the V and J assignments and clone size from that table. The table for this sample lists around 140,000 clones; 75% to 80% of them were counted only once. About 3.2% of the sample comes from the top ten.

The germline V gene provides CDR1 WSHSY and CDR2 SAAADI. From V the trimming removes 3 bases and from J it removes 6 bases, while the gene matches leave 8 bases of the junction unaccounted for. The CDR3 runs 15 residues from the cysteine to the phenylalanine. Only the CDR3 region is kept as DNA, spanning 45 bases read in frame from base 1. Participants in the prospective study were enrolled through a virtual design, were aged 18 to 89 years, and lived in 24 United States geographic areas. Cohort assignment in the prospective study relied on participant-reported clinical history from a screening survey and a study questionnaire. Recovered participants in ImmuneRACE Cohort 3 were defined by two consecutive negative NP/OP PCR tests, clearance by a healthcare professional, or resolution of symptoms. Each participant in the prospective study had whole blood, serum and a nasopharyngeal or oropharyngeal swab collected by mobile phlebotomists. Prospective study participants could optionally give additional blood draws and questionnaires over an approximately two-month period. Before DNA extraction, prospective study blood samples were shipped either frozen or at room temperature.

The sample consisted of PBMCs or T cells enriched from blood (not recorded which). The sequence was obtained from a woman in her forties or fifties who had recovered from COVID-19. This sequence uses TRBV10-2 and TRBJ1-5, with 7 middle bases fitting TRBD1. The sequence in DNA is TGCGCCAGCAGTGATTTTTCAGGGGGGAGTCAGCCCCAGCATTTT. Protein translation: CASSDFSGGSQPQHF.